This T cell receptor (beta chain) was profiled in a study of T cell repertoires in cytomegalovirus infection. Study background: Used in the study were CMV epitopes, some recently identified and HLA-C-restricted, others well-studied and HLA-B-restricted. Indications came from public TCR beta signatures; they pointed to CMV infection and to a matching HLA type.

Findings and limits, study-wide: There were carriers of CMV plus the relevant HLA, and cumulative public TCR beta family frequency identified them. The ex vivo response was dominated by HLA-C-restricted CMV-specific TCR beta clonotypes.

Points on this clonotype: Its antigen remains unknown.

In germline, CDR1 is SQVTM, CDR2 ANQGSEA. The CDR3 consists of 14 residues. The ends lost 4 bases at V and 3 bases at J; junction bases unmatched: 5. TCRdb re-analysed the reads in MiXCR, keeping a single row per CDR3 protein. Counted here are approximately 500,000 distinct CDR3 sequences, around 35% occurring once; the ten biggest clones make up roughly 15%. The rearrangement uses TRBV29-1 and TRBJ2-3; 9 bases are a match to TRBD1. The source of this sequence is a human donor in good health (CMV status not recorded). Some clones in this sample may be carry-over from other donors' samples. The specimen was cultured PBMCs, collected from culture after CMV antigen stimulation. CDR3: CSVVGTGQTDTQYF. The CDR3 nucleotides read TGCAGCGTTGTCGGGACAGGGCAGACAGATACGCAGTATTTT.